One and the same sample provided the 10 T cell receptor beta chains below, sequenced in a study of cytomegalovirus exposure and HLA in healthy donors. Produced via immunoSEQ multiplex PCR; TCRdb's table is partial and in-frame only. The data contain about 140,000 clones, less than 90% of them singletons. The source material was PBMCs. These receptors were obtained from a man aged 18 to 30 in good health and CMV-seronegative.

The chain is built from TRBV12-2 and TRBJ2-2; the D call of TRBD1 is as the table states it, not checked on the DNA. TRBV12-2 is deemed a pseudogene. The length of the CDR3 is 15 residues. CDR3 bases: TGTGCAAGTCGCCCGGGACAGCCGAACACCGGGGAGCTGTTTTTT. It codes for CASRPGQPNTGELFF.

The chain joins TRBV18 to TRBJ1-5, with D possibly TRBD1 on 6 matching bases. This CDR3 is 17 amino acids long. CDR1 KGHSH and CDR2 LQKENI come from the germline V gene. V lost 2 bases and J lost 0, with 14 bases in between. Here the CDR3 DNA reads TGTGCCAGCTCACCATATGCGGCAGGGGATAGCAATCAGCCCCAGCATTTT. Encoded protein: CASSPYAAGDSNQPQHF.

CDR3 sequence reads: CASSPIIFSDRVNTEAFF. CDR3 bases: TGTGCCAGCAGTCCCATAATCTTCTCGGACAGGGTGAACACTGAAGCTTTCTTT. This sequence joins TRBV28 and TRBJ1-1; 8 nucleotides match TRBD1. This CDR3 spans 18 amino acids. The germline V gene has CDR1 MDHEN and CDR2 SYDVKM. Trimming at V came to 5 bases and at J to 0 bases, leaving 14 bases not matched to a gene.

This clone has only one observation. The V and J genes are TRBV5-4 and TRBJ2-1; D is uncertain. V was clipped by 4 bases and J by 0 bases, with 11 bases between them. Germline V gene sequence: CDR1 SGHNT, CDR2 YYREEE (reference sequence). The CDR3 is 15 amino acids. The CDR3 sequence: CASSEKTSSYNEQFF. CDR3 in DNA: TGTGCCAGCAGCGAGAAGACATCCTCCTACAATGAGCAGTTCTTC.

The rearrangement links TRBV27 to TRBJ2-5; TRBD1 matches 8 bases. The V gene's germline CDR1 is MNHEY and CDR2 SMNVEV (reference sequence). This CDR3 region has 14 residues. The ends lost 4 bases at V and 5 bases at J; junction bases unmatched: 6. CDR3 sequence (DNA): TGTGCCAGCAGTTCTCAGACAGGGGCCGAGACCCAGTACTTC. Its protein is CASSSQTGAETQYF.

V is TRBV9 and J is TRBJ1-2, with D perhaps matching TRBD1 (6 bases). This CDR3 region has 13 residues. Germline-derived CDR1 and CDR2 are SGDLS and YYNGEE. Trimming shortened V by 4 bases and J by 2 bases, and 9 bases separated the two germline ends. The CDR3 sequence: CASSPGGNYGYTF. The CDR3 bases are TGTGCCAGCAGCCCGGGGGGCAACTATGGCTACACCTTC. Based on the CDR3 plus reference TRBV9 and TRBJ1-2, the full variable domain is DSGVTQTPKHLITATGQRVTLRCSPRSGDLSVYWYQQSLDQGLQFLIQYYNGEERAKGNILERFSAQQFPDLHSELNLSSLELGDSALYFCASSPGGNYGYTFGSGTRLTVV.

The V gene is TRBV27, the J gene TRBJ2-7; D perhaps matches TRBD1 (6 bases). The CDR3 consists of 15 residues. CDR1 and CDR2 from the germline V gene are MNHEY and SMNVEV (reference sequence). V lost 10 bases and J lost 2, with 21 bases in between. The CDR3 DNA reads TGTGCCACCGGGTTCGGGCAGGGGAACCCCTACGAGCAGTACTTC. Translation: CATGFGQGNPYEQYF.

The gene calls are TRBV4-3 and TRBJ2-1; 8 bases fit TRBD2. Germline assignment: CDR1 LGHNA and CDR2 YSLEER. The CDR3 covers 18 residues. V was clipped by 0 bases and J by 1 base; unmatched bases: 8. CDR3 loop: CASSQERSGSKSYNEQFF. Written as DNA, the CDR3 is TGCGCCAGCAGCCAAGAGAGAAGCGGGAGTAAGTCCTACAATGAGCAGTTCTTC.

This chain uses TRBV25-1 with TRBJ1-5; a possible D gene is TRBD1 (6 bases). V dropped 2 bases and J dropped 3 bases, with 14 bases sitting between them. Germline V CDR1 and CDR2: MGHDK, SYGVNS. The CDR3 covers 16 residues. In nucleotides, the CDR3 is TGTGCCAGCAGTGAAGAGAAGGGGGGGGACAATCAGCCCCAGCATTTT. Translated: CASSEEKGGDNQPQHF.

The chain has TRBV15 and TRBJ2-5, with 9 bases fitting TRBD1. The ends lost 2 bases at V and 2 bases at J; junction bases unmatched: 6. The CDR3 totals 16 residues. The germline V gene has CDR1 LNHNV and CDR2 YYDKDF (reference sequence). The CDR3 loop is CATSRRPGQGQETQYF. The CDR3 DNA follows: TGTGCCACCAGCAGAAGGCCGGGACAGGGACAAGAGACCCAGTACTTC.